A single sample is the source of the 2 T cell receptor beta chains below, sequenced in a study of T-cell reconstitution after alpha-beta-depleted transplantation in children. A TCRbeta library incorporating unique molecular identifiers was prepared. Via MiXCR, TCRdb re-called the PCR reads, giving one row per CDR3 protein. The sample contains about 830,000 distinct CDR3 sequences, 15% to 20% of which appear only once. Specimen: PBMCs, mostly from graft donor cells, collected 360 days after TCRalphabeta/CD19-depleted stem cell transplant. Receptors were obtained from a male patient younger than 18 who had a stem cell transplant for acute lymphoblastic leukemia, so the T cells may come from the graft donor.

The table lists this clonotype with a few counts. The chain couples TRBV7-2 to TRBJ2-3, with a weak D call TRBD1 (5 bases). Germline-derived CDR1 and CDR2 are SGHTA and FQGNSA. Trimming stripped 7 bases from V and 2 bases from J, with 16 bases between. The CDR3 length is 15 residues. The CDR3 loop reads CASKSDRAFTDTQYF. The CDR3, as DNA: TGTGCCAGCAAGTCCGACAGAGCCTTCACAGATACGCAGTATTTT.

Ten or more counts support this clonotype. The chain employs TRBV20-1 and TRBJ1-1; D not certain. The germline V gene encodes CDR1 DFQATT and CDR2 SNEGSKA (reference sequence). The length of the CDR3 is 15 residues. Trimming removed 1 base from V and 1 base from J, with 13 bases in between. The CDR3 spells CSARVPGRGNTEAFF. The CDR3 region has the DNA TGCAGTGCTAGAGTGCCAGGCCGTGGGAACACTGAAGCTTTCTTT.